The source of this T cell receptor (beta chain) is a study of T cell responses to AZD1222 COVID-19 vaccine. As regards this clone: Its antigen remains unknown.

Only in-frame clones appear in the TCRdb table, and some are missing; sequencing was by immunoSEQ multiplex PCR. The sample carries 130,000 to 150,000 clones, roughly 92% recorded once. Study-level points and caveats: Epitopes outside B.1.351 and B.1.1.7 mutated regions reportedly drew nearly half of spike TCRs. Only 6 or 7 AZD1222 recipients tested seropositive at baseline. Across spike, vaccine-associated CD4 TCRs were found, dominant at 160-218 and 743-854. Most donors were white British and more were female, and clonal diversity was possibly underestimated.

The CDR3 loop spans 14 amino acids. Germline-derived CDR1 and CDR2 are SGHNT and YYREEE (reference sequence). V dropped 2 bases and J dropped 7; count of bases not matched to a gene: 9. This TCR came from an adult in good health. V and J are TRBV5-4 and TRBJ2-7; TRBD2 matches at 7 bases. This specimen consisted of peripheral blood, obtained on day 0 of AZD1222 vaccination. In DNA, the CDR3 is TGTGCCAGCAGCTTAGCGGGATCCGGCACGGAGCAGTACTTC. It is translated as CASSLAGSGTEQYF.